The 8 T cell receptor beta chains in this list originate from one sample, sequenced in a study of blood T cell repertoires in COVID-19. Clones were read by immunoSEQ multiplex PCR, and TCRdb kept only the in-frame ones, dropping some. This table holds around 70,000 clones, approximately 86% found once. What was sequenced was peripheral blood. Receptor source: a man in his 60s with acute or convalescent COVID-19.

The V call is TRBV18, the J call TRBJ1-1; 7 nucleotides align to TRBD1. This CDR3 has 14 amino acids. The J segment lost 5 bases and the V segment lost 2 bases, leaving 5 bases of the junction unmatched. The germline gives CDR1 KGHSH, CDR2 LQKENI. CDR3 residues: CASSPKAGGTEAFF. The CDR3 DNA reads TGTGCCAGCTCACCAAAAGCAGGGGGAACTGAAGCTTTCTTT.

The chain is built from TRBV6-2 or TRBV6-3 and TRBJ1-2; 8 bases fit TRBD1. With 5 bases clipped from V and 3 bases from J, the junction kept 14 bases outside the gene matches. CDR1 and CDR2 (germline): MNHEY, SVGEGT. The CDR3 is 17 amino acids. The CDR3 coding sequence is TGTGCCAGCAGTCAGGGGGCCGGGCTGGACAGGGACTATGGCTACACCTTC. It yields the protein CASSQGAGLDRDYGYTF.

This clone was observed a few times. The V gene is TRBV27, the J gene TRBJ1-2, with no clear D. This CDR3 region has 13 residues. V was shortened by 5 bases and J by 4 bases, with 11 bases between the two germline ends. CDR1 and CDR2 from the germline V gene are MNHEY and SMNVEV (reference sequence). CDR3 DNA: TGTGCCAGCAGTATCCGGGAGGGCTATGGCTACACCTTC. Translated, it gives CASSIREGYGYTF.

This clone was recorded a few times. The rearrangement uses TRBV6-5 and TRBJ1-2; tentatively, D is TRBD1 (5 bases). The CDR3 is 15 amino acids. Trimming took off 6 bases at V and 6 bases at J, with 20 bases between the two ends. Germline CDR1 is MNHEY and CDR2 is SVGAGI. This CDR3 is CASSKIGEGLNGYTF. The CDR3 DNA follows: TGTGCCAGCAGCAAGATTGGGGAGGGGCTAAATGGCTACACCTTC.

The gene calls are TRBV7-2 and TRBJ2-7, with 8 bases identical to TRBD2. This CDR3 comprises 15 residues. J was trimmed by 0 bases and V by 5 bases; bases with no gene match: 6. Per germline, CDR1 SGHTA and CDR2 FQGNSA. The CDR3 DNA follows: TGTGCCAGCAGCATCGCCGGGACTAGCTCCTACGAGCAGTACTTC. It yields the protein CASSIAGTSSYEQYF.

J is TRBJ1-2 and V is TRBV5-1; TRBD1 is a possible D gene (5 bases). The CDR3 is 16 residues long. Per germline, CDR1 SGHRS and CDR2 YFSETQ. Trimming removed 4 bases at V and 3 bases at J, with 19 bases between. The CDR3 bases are TGCGCCAGCAGCCCCCATACGGGGGGGGTGGACTATGGCTACACCTTC. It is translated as CASSPHTGGVDYGYTF.

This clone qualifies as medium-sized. The CDR3 nucleotides read TGTGCCAGCAGCCAAGACTGGGCAGGGAGGTTTGACACCATATATTTT. It yields the protein CASSQDWAGRFDTIYF. J is TRBJ1-3 and V is TRBV3-1 (or the pseudogene TRBV3-2); TRBD1 might be the D (5 bases). The CDR3 runs 16 residues. Germline CDR1 is LGHDT and CDR2 is YNNKEL (reference sequence). Trimming stripped 0 bases from V and 8 bases from J, with 17 bases between.

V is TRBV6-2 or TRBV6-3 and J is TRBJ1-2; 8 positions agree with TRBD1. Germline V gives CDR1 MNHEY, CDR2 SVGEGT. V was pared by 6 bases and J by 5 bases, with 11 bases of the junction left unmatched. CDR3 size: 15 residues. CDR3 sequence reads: CASSPQPGGWYGYTF. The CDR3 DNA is TGTGCCAGCAGCCCCCAGCCAGGGGGCTGGTATGGCTACACCTTC.